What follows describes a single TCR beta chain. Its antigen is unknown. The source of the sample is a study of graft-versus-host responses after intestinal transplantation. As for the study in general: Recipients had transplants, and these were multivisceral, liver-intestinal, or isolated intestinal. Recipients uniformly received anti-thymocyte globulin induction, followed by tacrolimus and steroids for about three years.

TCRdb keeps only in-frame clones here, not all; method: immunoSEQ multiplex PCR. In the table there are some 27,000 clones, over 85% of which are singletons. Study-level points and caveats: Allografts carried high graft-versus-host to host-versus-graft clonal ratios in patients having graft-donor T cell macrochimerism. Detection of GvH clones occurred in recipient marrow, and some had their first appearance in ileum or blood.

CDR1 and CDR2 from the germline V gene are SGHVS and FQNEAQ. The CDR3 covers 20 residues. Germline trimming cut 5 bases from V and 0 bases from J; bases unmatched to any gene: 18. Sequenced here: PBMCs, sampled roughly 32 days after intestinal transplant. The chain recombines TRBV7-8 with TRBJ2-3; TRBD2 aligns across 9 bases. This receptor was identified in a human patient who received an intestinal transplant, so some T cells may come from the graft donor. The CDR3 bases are TGTGCCAGCAGCGGTAGGGGAGCTAGCGGGGAGGACCTCAGCACAGATACGCAGTATTTT. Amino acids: CASSGRGASGEDLSTDTQYF.